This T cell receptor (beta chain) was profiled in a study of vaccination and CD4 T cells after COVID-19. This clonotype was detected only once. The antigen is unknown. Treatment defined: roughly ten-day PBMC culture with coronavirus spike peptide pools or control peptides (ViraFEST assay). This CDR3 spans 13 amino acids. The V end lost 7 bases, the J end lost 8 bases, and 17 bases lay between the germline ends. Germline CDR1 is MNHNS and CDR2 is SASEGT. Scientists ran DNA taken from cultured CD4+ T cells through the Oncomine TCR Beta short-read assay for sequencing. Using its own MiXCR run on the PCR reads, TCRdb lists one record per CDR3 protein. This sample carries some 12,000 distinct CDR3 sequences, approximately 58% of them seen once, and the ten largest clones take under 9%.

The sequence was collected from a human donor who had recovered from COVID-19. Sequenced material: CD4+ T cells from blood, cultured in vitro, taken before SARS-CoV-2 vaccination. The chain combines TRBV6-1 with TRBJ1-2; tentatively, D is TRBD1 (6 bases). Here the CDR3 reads CASIRGGSGGYTF. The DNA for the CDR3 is TGTGCCAGCATCAGGGGCGGATCCGGGGGCTACACCTTC.